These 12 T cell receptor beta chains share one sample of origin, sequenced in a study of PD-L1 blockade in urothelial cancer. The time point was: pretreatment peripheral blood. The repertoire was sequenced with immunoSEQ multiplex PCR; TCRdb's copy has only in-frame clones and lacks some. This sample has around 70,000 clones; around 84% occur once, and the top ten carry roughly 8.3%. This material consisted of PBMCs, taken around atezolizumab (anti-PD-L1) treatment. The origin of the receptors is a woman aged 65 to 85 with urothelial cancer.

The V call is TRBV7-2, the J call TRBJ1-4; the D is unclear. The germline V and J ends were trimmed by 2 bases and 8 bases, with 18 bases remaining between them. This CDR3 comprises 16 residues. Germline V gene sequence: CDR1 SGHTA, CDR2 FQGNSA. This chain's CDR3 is CASSLQTGLLGEKLFF. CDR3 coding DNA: TGTGCCAGCAGCTTACAGACCGGACTCTTAGGGGAAAAACTGTTTTTT.

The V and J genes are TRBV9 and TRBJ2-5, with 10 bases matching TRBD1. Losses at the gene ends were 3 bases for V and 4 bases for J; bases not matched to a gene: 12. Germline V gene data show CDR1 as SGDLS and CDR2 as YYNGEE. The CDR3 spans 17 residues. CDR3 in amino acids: CASSAPRQGASVETQYF. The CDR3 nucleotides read TGTGCCAGCAGCGCCCCGCGACAGGGGGCCTCCGTAGAGACCCAGTACTTC. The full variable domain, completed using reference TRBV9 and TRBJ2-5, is DSGVTQTPKHLITATGQRVTLRCSPRSGDLSVYWYQQSLDQGLQFLIQYYNGEERAKGNILERFSAQQFPDLHSELNLSSLELGDSALYFCASSAPRQGASVETQYFGPGTRLLVL.

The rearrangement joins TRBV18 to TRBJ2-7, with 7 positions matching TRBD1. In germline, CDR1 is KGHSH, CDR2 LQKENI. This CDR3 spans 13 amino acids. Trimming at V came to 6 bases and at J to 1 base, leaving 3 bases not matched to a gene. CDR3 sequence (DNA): TGTGCCAGCTCTCAGACAGGGTCCTACGAGCAGTACTTC. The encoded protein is CASSQTGSYEQYF.

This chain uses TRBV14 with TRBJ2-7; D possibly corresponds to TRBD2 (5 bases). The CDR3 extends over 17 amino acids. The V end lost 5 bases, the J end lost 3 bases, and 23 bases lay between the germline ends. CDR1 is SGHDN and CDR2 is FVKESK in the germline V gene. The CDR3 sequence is CASSSNTTEGYFYEQYF. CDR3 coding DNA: TGTGCCAGCAGCTCAAATACAACTGAGGGATACTTCTACGAGCAGTACTTC.

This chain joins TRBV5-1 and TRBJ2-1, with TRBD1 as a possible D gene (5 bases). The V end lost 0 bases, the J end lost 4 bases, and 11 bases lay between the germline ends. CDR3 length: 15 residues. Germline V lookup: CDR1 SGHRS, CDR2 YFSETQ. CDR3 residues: CASSLEDTRYNEQFF. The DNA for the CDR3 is TGCGCCAGCAGCTTGGAGGACACCCGATACAATGAGCAGTTCTTC.

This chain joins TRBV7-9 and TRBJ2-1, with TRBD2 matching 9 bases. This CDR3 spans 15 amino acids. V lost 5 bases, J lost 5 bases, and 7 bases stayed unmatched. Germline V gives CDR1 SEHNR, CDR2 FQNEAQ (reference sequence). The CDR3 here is CASSPELAGDNEQFF. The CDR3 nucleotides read TGTGCCAGCAGCCCCGAACTAGCGGGTGACAATGAGCAGTTCTTC.

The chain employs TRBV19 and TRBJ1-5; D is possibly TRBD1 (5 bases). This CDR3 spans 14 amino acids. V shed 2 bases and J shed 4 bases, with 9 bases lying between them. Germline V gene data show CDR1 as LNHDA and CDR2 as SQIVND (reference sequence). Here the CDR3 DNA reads TGTGCCAGTAGTATAAACGGGGGGAATCAGCCCCAGCATTTT. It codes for CASSINGGNQPQHF.

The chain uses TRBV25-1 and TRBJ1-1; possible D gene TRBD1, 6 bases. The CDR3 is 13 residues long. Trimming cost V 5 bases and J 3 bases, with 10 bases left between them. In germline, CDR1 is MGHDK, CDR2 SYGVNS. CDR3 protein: CASSTGLHTEAFF. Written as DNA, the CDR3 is TGTGCCAGCAGTACAGGGTTGCACACTGAAGCTTTCTTT.

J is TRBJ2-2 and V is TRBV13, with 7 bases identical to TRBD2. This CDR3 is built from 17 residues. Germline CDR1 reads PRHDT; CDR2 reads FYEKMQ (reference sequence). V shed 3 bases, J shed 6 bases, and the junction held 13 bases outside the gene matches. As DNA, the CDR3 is TGTGCCAGCAGCTTGGACTCAGCGGGGTTCGGATCCGGGGAGCTGTTTTTT. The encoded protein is CASSLDSAGFGSGELFF.

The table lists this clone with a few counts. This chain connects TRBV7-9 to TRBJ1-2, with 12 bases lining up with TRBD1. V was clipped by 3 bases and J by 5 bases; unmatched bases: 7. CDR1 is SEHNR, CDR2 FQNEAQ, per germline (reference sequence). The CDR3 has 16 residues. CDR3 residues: CASSFGTGGSEYGYTF. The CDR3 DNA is TGTGCCAGCAGCTTCGGGACAGGGGGCTCGGAGTATGGCTACACCTTC.

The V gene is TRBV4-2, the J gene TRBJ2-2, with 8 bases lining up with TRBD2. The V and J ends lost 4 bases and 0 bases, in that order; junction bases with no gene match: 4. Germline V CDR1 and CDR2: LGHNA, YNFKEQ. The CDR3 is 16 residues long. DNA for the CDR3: TGTGCCAGCAGCCGAGTTAGCGGGGCGAACACCGGGGAGCTGTTTTTT. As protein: CASSRVSGANTGELFF.

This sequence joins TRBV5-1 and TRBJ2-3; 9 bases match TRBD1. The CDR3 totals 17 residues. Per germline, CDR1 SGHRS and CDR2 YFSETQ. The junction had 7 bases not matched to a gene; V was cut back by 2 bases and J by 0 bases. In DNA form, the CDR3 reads TGCGCCAGCAGCTTACTCACAGGGGGCTTTAGCACAGATACGCAGTATTTT. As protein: CASSLLTGGFSTDTQYF.